This is a list of T cell receptor beta chains from one sample in a study of blood T cell repertoires in COVID-19. TCRdb keeps only in-frame clones here, not all; method: immunoSEQ multiplex PCR. The sample has 200,000 to 250,000 clones; around 86% are singletons. The material sequenced was peripheral blood. The receptors were gathered from a woman between 65 and 79 years old with active or convalescent COVID-19. Both conserved end residues are part of each CDR3. D genes are given only for firm matches. Rows may omit the clone size; those that give it use once, few, many or a size class.

TRBV5-1	TRBD1	-	TRBJ2-7	CASSLGAGVGQGYEQYF	TGCGCCAGCAGCTTGGGCGCGGGGGTTGGACAGGGGTACGAGCAGTACTTC
TRBV6-5	-	-	TRBJ1-5	CASSRYNSNQPQHF	TGTGCCAGCAGTAGATACAATAGCAATCAGCCCCAGCATTTT
TRBV3-1/TRBV3-2	TRBD1	few	TRBJ1-2	CASSQRTGLGYTF	TGTGCCAGCAGCCAAAGGACAGGACTCGGCTACACCTTC
TRBV19	TRBD1	-	TRBJ1-6	CASRRDRSYNSPLHF	TGTGCCAGTAGAAGGGACAGATCCTATAATTCACCCCTCCACTTT
TRBV5-1	TRBD1	once	TRBJ1-2	CASRWDRGDYGYTF	TGCGCCAGCAGGTGGGACAGGGGGGATTATGGCTACACCTTC
TRBV24-1	-	-	TRBJ1-1	CATSDPGTEAFF	TGTGCCACCAGTGATCCCGGGACTGAAGCTTTCTTT
TRBV19	-	-	TRBJ1-4	CASRILGVDEKLFF	TGTGCCAGTAGGATCCTAGGGGTTGATGAAAAACTGTTTTTT
TRBV19	-	-	TRBJ1-1	CASASAGNTEAFF	TGTGCCAGCGCGTCTGCGGGGAACACTGAAGCTTTCTTT
TRBV19	-	-	TRBJ1-2	CASTGRGLDYGYTF	TGTGCCAGTACCGGAAGGGGACTTGACTATGGCTACACCTTC
TRBV21-1	-	-	TRBJ2-3	CASSKEKGACPDTDTQYF	TGTGCCAGCAGCAAAGAGAAGGGGGCTTGCCCCGACACAGATACGCAGTATTTT
TRBV5-6	-	once	TRBJ1-6	CASSLGQVYNSPLHF	TGTGCCAGCAGCTTGGGACAGGTCTATAATTCACCCCTCCACTTT
TRBV15	-	-	TRBJ1-6	CATSRVLAGGGNSPLHF	TGTGCCACCAGCAGAGTTTTGGCGGGGGGCGGTAATTCACCCCTCCACTTT
TRBV6-2/TRBV6-3	TRBD1	-	TRBJ1-3	CASSQQGASGNTIYF	TGTGCCAGCAGTCAACAGGGGGCTTCTGGAAACACCATATATTTT
TRBV10-3	TRBD2	-	TRBJ2-5	CAISGAGEETQYF	TGTGCCATCAGCGGAGCGGGGGAAGAGACCCAGTACTTC
TRBV5-6	-	-	TRBJ2-4	CASLLRTEPSAKNIQYF	TGTGCCAGCCTCCTACGGACAGAACCCTCGGCCAAAAACATTCAGTACTTC
TRBV12-3/TRBV12-4	-	-	TRBJ2-2	CASSSSNTGELFF	TGTGCCAGCAGTTCATCGAACACCGGGGAGCTGTTTTTT
TRBV10-3	TRBD1	-	TRBJ2-7	CAIREGQGYEQYF	TGTGCCATCAGGGAGGGACAGGGCTACGAGCAGTACTTC
TRBV18	TRBD1	-	TRBJ1-3	CASSPTGVPFSGNTIYF	TGTGCCAGCTCACCGACAGGGGTCCCCTTCTCTGGAAACACCATATATTTT
TRBV5-4	-	-	TRBJ1-2	CASSLGQASYGYTF	TGTGCCAGCAGCTTGGGTCAGGCCTCTTATGGCTACACCTTC
TRBV6-2/TRBV6-3	-	-	TRBJ2-7	CASSRLTYEQYF	TGTGCCAGCAGCAGACTAACTTACGAGCAGTACTTC
TRBV18	-	-	TRBJ1-1	CASSPSRGTEAFF	TGTGCCAGCTCACCATCCCGGGGCACTGAAGCTTTCTTT
TRBV9	TRBD2	many	TRBJ2-1	CASSVGAGGQVEQFF	TGTGCCAGCAGCGTAGGTGCGGGGGGGCAGGTTGAGCAGTTCTTC
TRBV19	TRBD1	-	TRBJ1-5	CASSIHNRGGQPQHF	TGTGCCAGTAGTATCCATAACAGGGGCGGACAGCCCCAGCATTTT
TRBV27	TRBD1	-	TRBJ1-1	CASSAHPGGQGEGTEAFF	TGTGCCAGCAGTGCCCACCCAGGGGGACAGGGGGAAGGCACTGAAGCTTTCTTT
TRBV7-9	-	-	TRBJ2-1	CASSRLGDEQFF	TGTGCCAGCAGCCGTCTAGGGGATGAGCAGTTCTTC
TRBV2	-	-	TRBJ1-5	CASSERQLNQPQHF	TGTGCCAGCAGTGAAAGACAGCTCAATCAGCCCCAGCATTTT
TRBV4-2	-	once	TRBJ1-2	CASSQPGRLSGNGYTF	TGTGCCAGCAGCCAACCCGGGAGACTATCGGGAAATGGCTACACCTTC
TRBV6-4	TRBD1	once	TRBJ1-3	CATPRGPVQGPGNTIYF	TGTGCCACCCCTAGGGGGCCAGTACAGGGACCTGGAAACACCATATATTTT
TRBV4-1	TRBD2	-	TRBJ2-1	CASSPFQAGGREEQFF	TGCGCCAGCAGTCCCTTTCAAGCGGGGGGGCGAGAAGAGCAGTTCTTC
TRBV2	TRBD1	-	TRBJ1-6	CASSLQGDYNSPLHF	TGTGCCAGCAGTTTACAGGGGGATTATAATTCACCCCTCCACTTT
TRBV7-2	TRBD2	once	TRBJ2-1	CASSLAPTSGYNEQFF	TGTGCCAGCAGCTTAGCGCCGACTAGCGGTTACAATGAGCAGTTCTTC
TRBV11-2	TRBD1	-	TRBJ2-2	CASSFYRGAGELFF	TGTGCCAGCAGCTTTTACAGGGGGGCCGGGGAGCTGTTTTTT